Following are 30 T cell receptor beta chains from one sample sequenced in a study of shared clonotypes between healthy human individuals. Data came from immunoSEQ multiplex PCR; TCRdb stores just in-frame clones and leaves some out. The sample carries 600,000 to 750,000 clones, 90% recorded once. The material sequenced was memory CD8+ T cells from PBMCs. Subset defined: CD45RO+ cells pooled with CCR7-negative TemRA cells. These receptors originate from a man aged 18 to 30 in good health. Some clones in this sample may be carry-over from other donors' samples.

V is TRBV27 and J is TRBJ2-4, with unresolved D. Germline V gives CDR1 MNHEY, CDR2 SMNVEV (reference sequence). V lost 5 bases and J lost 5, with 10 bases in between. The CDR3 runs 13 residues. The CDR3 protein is CASSTYKENIQYF. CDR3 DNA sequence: TGTGCCAGCAGTACCTACAAAGAAAACATTCAGTACTTC.

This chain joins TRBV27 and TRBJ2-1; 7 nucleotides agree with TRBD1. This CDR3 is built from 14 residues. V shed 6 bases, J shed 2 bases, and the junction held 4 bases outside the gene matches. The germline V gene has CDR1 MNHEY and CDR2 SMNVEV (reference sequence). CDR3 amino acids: CASRSGTAYNEQFF. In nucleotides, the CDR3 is TGTGCCAGCAGATCCGGGACAGCCTACAATGAGCAGTTCTTC.

CDR3 protein: CASSDRQGSGNTIYF. The CDR3 nucleotides are TGTGCCAGCAGTGACCGACAGGGCTCTGGAAACACCATATATTTT. This chain connects TRBV6-1 to TRBJ1-3; 7 nucleotides match TRBD1. In germline, CDR1 is MNHNS, CDR2 SASEGT. V lost 3 bases and J lost 0; bases outside the gene matches: 2. The length of the CDR3 is 15 residues.

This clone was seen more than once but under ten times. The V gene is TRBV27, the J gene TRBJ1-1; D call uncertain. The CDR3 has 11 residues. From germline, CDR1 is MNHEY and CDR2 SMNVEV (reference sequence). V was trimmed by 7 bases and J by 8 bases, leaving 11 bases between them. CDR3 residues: CASTSLGEAFF. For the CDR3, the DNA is TGTGCCAGCACCAGTTTGGGGGAAGCTTTCTTT.

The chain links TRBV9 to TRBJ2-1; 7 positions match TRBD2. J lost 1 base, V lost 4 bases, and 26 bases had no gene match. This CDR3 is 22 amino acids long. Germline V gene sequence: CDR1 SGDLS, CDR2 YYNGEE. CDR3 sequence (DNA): TGTGCCAGCAGCTCCCCCCAATTTGGAGGGAGGGCCTCCCCGAAGTCCTACAATGAGCAGTTCTTC. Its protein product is CASSSPQFGGRASPKSYNEQFF.

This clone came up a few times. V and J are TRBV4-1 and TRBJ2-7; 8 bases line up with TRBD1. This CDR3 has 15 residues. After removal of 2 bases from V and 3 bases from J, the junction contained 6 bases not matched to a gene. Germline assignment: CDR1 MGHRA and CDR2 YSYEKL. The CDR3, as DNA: TGCGCCAGCAGCCAATACCAAGGACAGGGCTACGAGCAGTACTTC. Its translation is CASSQYQGQGYEQYF.

CDR3 region: CASSVGNPSGRGEQFF. The DNA for the CDR3 is TGTGCCAGCAGCGTAGGAAACCCTAGCGGGAGGGGGGAGCAGTTCTTC. V usage is TRBV9 and J usage is TRBJ2-1, with TRBD2 matching over 12 bases. V shed 0 bases, J shed 10 bases, and the junction held 8 bases outside the gene matches. The CDR3 has 16 amino acids. Germline lookup yields CDR1 SGDLS and CDR2 YYNGEE.

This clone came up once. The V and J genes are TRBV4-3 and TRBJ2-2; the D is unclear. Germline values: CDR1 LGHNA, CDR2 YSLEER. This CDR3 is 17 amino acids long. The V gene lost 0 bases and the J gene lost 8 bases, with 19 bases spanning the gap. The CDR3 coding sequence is TGCGCCAGCAGCCAAGATCTAAGGATTTTGGTTAGGGGGGAGCTGTTTTTT. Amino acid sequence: CASSQDLRILVRGELFF.

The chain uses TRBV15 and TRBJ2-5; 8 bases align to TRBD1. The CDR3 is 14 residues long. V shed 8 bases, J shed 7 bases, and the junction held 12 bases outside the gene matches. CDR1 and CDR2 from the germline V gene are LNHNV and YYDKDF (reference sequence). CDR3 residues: CATEDNEDRATQYF. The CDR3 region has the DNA TGTGCCACCGAAGATAATGAGGACAGGGCGACCCAGTACTTC.

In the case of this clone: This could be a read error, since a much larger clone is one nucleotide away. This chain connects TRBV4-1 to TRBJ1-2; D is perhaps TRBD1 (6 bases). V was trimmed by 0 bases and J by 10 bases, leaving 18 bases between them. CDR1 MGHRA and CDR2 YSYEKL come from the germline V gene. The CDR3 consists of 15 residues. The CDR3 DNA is TGCGCCAGCAGCCAAGAAGGAAGGGGGTTGAGCGACTACACCTTC. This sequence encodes CASSQEGRGLSDYTF.

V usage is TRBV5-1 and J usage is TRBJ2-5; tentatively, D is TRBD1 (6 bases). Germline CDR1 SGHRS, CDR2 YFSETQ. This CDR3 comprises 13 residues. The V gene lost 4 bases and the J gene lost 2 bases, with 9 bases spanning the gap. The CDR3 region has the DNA TGCGCCAGCAGCAGGACAGCACAAGAGACCCAGTACTTC. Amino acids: CASSRTAQETQYF.

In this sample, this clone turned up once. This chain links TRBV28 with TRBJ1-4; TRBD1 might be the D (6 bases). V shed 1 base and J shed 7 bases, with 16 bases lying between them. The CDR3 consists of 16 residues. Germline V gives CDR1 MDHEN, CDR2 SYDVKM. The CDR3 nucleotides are TGTGCCAGCAGTTTATTTTGGGGTGGCAGGGGTGAAAAACTGTTTTTT. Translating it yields CASSLFWGGRGEKLFF.

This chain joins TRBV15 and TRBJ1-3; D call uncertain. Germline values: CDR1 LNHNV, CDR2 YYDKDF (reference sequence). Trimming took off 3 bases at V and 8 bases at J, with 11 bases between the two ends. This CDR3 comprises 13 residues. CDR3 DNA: TGTGCCACCAGCAGGGCGATTCGGGACACCATATATTTT. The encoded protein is CATSRAIRDTIYF.

As DNA, the CDR3 is TGTGCCAGCCTTCGATCAGGGGGTTCCTACGAGCAGTACTTC. Translation gives CASLRSGGSYEQYF. The chain uses TRBV6-1 and TRBJ2-7; 7 nucleotides agree with TRBD1. Germline V CDR1 and CDR2: MNHNS, SASEGT. The CDR3 is 14 residues long. V gave up 8 bases and J gave up 1 base; unmatched junction bases: 8.

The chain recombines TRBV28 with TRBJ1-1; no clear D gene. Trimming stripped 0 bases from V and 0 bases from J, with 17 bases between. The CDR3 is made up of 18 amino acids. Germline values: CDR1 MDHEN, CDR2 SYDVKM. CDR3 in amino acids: CASSLWTHQGLMNTEAFF. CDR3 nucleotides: TGTGCCAGCAGTTTATGGACTCATCAAGGACTGATGAACACTGAAGCTTTCTTT.

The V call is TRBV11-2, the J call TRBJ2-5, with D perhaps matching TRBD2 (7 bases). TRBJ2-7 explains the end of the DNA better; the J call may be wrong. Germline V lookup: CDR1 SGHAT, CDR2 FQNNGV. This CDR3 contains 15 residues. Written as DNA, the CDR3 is TGTGCCAGCAGCTTAGGGGCAGGGGAGGGCTACGAGCAGTACTTC. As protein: CASSLGAGEGYEQYF.

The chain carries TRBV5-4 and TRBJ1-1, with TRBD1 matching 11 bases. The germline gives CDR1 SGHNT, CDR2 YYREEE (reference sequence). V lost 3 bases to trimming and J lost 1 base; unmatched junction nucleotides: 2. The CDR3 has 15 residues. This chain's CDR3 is CASSSGTGGNTEAFF. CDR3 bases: TGTGCCAGCAGCTCTGGGACAGGGGGGAACACTGAAGCTTTCTTT.

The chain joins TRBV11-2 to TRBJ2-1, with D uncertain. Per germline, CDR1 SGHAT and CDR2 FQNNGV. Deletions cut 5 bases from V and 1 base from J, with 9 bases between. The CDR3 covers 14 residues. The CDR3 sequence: CASSPESSYNEQFF. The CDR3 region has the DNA TGTGCCAGCAGCCCAGAGAGTTCCTACAATGAGCAGTTCTTC.

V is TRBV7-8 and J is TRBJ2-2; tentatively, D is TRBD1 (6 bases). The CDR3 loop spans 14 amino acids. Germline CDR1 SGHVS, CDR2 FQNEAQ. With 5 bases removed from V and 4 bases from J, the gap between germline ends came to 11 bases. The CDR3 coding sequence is TGTGCCAGCAGCAAGACAGGAACCACCGGGGAGCTGTTTTTT. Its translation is CASSKTGTTGELFF.

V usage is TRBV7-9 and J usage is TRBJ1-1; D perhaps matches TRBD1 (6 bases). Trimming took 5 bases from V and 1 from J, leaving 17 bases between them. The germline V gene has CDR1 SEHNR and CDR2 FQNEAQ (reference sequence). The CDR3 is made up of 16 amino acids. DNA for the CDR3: TGTGCCAGCAGCCCGATCCCCCGGGACAAGAACACTGAAGCTTTCTTT. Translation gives CASSPIPRDKNTEAFF.

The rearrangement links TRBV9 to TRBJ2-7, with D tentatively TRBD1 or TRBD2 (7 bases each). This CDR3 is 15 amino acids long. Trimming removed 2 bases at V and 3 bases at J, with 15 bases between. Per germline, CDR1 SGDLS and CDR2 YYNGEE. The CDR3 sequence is CASSVTGTKNYEQYF. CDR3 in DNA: TGTGCCAGCAGCGTGACAGGGACTAAGAACTACGAGCAGTACTTC.

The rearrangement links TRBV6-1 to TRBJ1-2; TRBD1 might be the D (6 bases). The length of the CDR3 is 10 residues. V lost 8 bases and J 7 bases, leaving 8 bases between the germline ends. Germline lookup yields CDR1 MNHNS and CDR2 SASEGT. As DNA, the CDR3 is TGTGCCAGCCGGACAGTTGGCTACACCTTC. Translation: CASRTVGYTF.

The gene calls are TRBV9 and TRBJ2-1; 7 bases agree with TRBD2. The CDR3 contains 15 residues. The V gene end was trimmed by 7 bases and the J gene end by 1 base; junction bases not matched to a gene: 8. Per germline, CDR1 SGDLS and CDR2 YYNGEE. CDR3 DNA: TGTGCCAGCTCGCTAGCGGCCCTATCCTACAATGAGCAGTTCTTC. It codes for CASSLAALSYNEQFF.

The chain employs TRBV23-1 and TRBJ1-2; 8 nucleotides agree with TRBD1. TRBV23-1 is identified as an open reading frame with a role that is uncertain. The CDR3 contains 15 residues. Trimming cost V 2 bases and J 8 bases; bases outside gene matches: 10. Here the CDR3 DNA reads TGCGCCAGCAGTCAAGCAGGACAGGGTATGCGGGGCTACACCTTC. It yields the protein CASSQAGQGMRGYTF.

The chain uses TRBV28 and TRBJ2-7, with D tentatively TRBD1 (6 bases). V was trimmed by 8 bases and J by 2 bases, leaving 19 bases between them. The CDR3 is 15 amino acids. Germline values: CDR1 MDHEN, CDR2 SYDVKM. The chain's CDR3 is CASQDPRDTPYEQYF. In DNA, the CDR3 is TGTGCCAGCCAGGATCCCCGGGACACCCCCTACGAGCAGTACTTC. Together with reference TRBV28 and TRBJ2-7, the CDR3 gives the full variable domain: DVKVTQSSRYLVKRTGEKVFLECVQDMDHENMFWYRQDPGLGLRLIYFSYDVKMKEKGDIPEGYSVSREKKERFSLILESASTNQTSMYLCASQDPRDTPYEQYFGPGTRLTVT.

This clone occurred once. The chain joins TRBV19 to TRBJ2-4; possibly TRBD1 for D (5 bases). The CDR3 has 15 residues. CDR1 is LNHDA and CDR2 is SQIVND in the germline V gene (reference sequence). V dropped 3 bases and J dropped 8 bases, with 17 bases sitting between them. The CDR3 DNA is TGTGCCAGTAGTATCAGGGCAAGCTCCGTAGACATTCAGTACTTC. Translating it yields CASSIRASSVDIQYF.

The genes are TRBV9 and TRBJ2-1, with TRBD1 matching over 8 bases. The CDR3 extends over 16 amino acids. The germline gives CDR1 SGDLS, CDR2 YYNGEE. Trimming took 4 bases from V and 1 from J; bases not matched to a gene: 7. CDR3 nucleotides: TGTGCCAGCAGCCCGCGGACAGGGAAGTCCTACAATGAGCAGTTCTTC. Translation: CASSPRTGKSYNEQFF.

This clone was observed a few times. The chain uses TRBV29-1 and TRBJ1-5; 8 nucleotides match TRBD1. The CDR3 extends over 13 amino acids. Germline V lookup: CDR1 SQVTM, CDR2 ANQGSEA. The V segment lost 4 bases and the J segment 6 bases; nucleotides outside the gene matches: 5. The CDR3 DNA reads TGCAGCGTTGGGACAGGGTTTTTTCAGCCCCAGCATTTT. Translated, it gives CSVGTGFFQPQHF.

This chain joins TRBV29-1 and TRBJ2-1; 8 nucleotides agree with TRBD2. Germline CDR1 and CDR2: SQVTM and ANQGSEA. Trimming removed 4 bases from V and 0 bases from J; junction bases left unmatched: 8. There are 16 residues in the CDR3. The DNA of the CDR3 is TGCAGCGTTGTGTTTCGGGAGGGTAGCTCCTACAATGAGCAGTTCTTC. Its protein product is CSVVFREGSSYNEQFF.

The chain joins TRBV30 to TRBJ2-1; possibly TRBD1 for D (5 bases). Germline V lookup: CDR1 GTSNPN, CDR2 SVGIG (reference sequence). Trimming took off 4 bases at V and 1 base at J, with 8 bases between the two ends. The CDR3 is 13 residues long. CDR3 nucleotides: TGTGCCTGGACCAGACAGTCCTACAATGAGCAGTTCTTC. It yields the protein CAWTRQSYNEQFF.